Included here is one TCR beta chain sequence, with context. The sample is drawn from a study of shared clonotypes between healthy human individuals. Trimming pared 6 bases from V and 2 bases from J, leaving 17 bases between. Germline CDR1 LGHNT, CDR2 FRNRAP. The CDR3 runs to 16 residues. Repertoires were generated with immunoSEQ multiplex PCR, while TCRdb's copy carries only in-frame clones and drops some. The data show hundreds of thousands of clones, approximately 79% seen once. The J gene is TRBJ1-5, the V gene TRBV12-5; possible D gene TRBD1, 6 bases. The receptor's source is a woman in her twenties or thirties in good health. The sample comprised memory CD4+ T cells sorted from blood. The subset is: CD45RA-negative fraction. CDR3 sequence: CASGWWAGERNQPQHF. CDR3 DNA sequence: TGTGCTAGTGGCTGGTGGGCAGGGGAACGCAATCAGCCCCAGCATTTT.